This T cell receptor beta chain was identified in a study of T cell changes during pregnancy in multiple sclerosis. The CDR3 runs to 13 residues. V lost 4 bases and J lost 10; bases outside the gene matches: 10. Per the germline V gene, CDR1 is SQVTM and CDR2 is ANQGSEA. Here immunoSEQ multiplex PCR was the method, and the copy in TCRdb shows in-frame clones only, minus some. The repertoire includes around 80,000 clones, 90% to 95% of them detected once, and about 1.2% sits in the top ten. The J gene is TRBJ2-3, the V gene TRBV29-1, with TRBD1 matching over 8 bases. The specimen was peripheral blood, collected in the second trimester of pregnancy. The TCR comes from a female donor with multiple sclerosis, enrolled in a pregnancy study. The CDR3 sequence is CSVALDRGEAQYF. CDR3 coding DNA: TGCAGCGTTGCCCTCGACAGGGGAGAGGCGCAGTATTTT.